The rows below give T cell receptor beta chains drawn from one sample of a study of early T cells in non-severe SARS-CoV-2 infection. TCRdb recomputed calls from the 5' RACE reads with MiXCR, one row per CDR3 protein. The sample consists of 50,000 to 60,000 distinct CDR3 sequences, less than 11% of them appearing once. The specimen sequenced was whole blood. The source of these receptors is an adult who was a healthcare worker with PCR-confirmed SARS-CoV-2 infection or an uninfected control (not recorded which). CDR3s include the opening cysteine and the closing phenylalanine or tryptophan. The D gene is left open where the match is weak. The size field is filled for only some rows; it gives once, few, many or a size class.

cdr3_aa,cdr3_nt,v_call,d_call,clone_size,j_call
CASSQDGQETQYF,TGCGCCAGCAGCCAAGACGGGCAAGAGACCCAGTACTTC,TRBV4-3,NA,NA,TRBJ2-5
CASSLLVSSGSNEQFF,TGCGCCAGCAGCTTGTTAGTCTCTAGCGGGAGTAATGAGCAGTTCTTC,TRBV5-1,TRBD2,many,TRBJ2-1
CASGLTNYGYTF,TGTGCCAGCGGTTTGACCAACTATGGCTACACCTTC,TRBV7-3,NA,few,TRBJ1-2
CASSPTGRHEQYF,TGTGCCAGCAGTCCCACAGGGAGGCACGAGCAGTACTTC,TRBV7-9,NA,NA,TRBJ2-7
CSVTPPPGQGRETQYF,TGCAGCGTTACTCCCCCGCCCGGACAGGGAAGGGAGACCCAGTACTTC,TRBV29-1,TRBD1,many,TRBJ2-5
CASSVDRDSGANVLTF,TGCGCCAGCAGCGTTGACAGGGACTCTGGGGCCAACGTCCTGACTTTC,TRBV4-3,TRBD1,NA,TRBJ2-6
CASSQVVGAPLDEQFF,TGTGCCAGCAGCCAAGTCGTCGGTGCCCCATTGGATGAGCAGTTCTTC,TRBV14,NA,NA,TRBJ2-1
CASRRTGTGGEKLFF,TGTGCCAGCAGACGTACCGGGACAGGGGGCGAAAAACTGTTTTTT,TRBV7-2,TRBD1,NA,TRBJ1-4
CASSLLLDTQYF,TGTGCCAGCAGTCTGTTATTGGATACGCAGTATTTT,TRBV12-3/TRBV12-4,NA,few,TRBJ2-3
CAIRTSGNTGELFF,TGTGCCATCCGGACTAGCGGGAACACCGGGGAGCTGTTTTTT,TRBV27,TRBD2,few,TRBJ2-2
CSVEQGYTGELFF,TGCAGCGTTGAACAGGGCTACACCGGGGAGCTGTTTTTT,TRBV29-1,NA,NA,TRBJ2-2
CATSHETTYEQFF,TGTGCCACCAGTCATGAGACAACCTACGAGCAGTTCTTC,TRBV24-1,NA,many,TRBJ2-1
CASSQDVQRGIGSGANVLTF,TGTGCCAGCAGCCAAGATGTCCAGCGGGGCATAGGATCTGGGGCCAACGTCCTGACTTTC,TRBV4-2,TRBD2,many,TRBJ2-6
CASSQEGLAETQYF,TGCGCCAGCAGCCAAGAGGGGCTAGCGGAGACCCAGTACTTC,TRBV4-1,NA,NA,TRBJ2-5
CASSLPRNSATYEQYF,TGTGCCAGTAGTCTACCGAGGAACTCAGCAACCTACGAGCAGTACTTC,TRBV19,NA,many,TRBJ2-7
CASSQWASGGDPDTQYF,TGTGCCAGCAGCCAATGGGCTAGCGGGGGGGATCCAGATACGCAGTATTTT,TRBV3-1,TRBD2,many,TRBJ2-3
CASSQSAPGQGGTEAFF,TGCGCCAGCAGCCAATCCGCGCCGGGACAGGGGGGTACTGAAGCTTTCTTT,TRBV4-1,TRBD1,NA,TRBJ1-1
CAWSPGGFYNEQFF,TGTGCCTGGAGTCCGGGGGGATTCTACAATGAGCAGTTCTTC,TRBV30,TRBD2,many,TRBJ2-1